The 17 T cell receptor beta chains below were found in one sample sequenced in a study of cytomegalovirus exposure and HLA in healthy donors. PCR was performed using 60 Vbeta and 13 Jbeta primers. Here immunoSEQ multiplex PCR was the method, and the copy in TCRdb shows in-frame clones only, minus some. The sample has approximately 130,000 clones; around 86% are singletons. Sequencing was performed on PBMCs. The receptors come from a man aged 18 to 29 in good health and CMV-seronegative.

This clone has just a few counts. The chain is built from TRBV5-8 and TRBJ1-2; tentatively, D is TRBD1 (6 bases). V was shortened by 0 bases and J by 6 bases, with 12 bases between the two germline ends. Germline assignment: CDR1 SGHTS and CDR2 YDEGEE. CDR3 size: 14 residues. The CDR3 DNA sequence: TGTGCCAGCAGCTTGGTGGGCCAGGGGCATGGCTACACCTTC. Protein product: CASSLVGQGHGYTF.

The J gene is TRBJ2-5, the V gene TRBV6-5, with a possible D match to TRBD1 (6 bases). Gene TRBJ2-7 matches the end of the DNA better, so the J call may be wrong. Germline V CDR1 and CDR2: MNHEY, SVGAGI. The CDR3 covers 14 residues. CDR3 nucleotide sequence: TGTGCCAGCAGTCGAACAGGGAATCCCTACGAGCAGTACTTC. This encodes CASSRTGNPYEQYF.

The chain recombines TRBV29-1 with TRBJ2-2, with D unclear. CDR1 and CDR2 (germline): SQVTM, ANQGSEA. There are 14 residues in the CDR3. The V gene lost 6 bases and the J gene lost 0 bases, with 11 bases spanning the gap. CDR3 DNA sequence: TGCAGCGTGAGACACGTCTCGAACACCGGGGAGCTGTTTTTT. Protein product: CSVRHVSNTGELFF.

This clone was counted between two and nine times. The chain carries TRBV19 and TRBJ1-2; D possibly corresponds to TRBD1 (5 bases). The ends were cut back, 5 bases at V and 8 bases at J, with 9 bases in the middle. The CDR3 consists of 11 residues. From germline, CDR1 is LNHDA and CDR2 SQIVND (reference sequence). CDR3 nucleotide sequence: TGTGCCAGTAGTGGGGCGCGGGGCTACACCTTC. Translated, it gives CASSGARGYTF.

This clone showed up just a few times. The chain uses TRBV5-6 and TRBJ1-1, with TRBD1 identical over 8 bases. V was clipped by 9 bases and J by 4 bases; unmatched bases: 26. Germline CDR1 is SGHDT and CDR2 is YYEEEE. This CDR3 contains 19 residues. The CDR3 bases are TGTGCCACATACTCTCTTTATTCGCAGGGGGCGTTTTTTGGCACTGAAGCTTTCTTT. This gives the protein CATYSLYSQGAFFGTEAFF.

Only one count was recorded for this clone. The chain couples TRBV18 to TRBJ1-1; D is perhaps TRBD1 (5 bases). V dropped 1 base and J dropped 4 bases, with 19 bases sitting between them. Germline lookup yields CDR1 KGHSH and CDR2 LQKENI. The CDR3 consists of 17 residues. The CDR3 protein is CASSPLTKTASVTEAFF. CDR3 DNA sequence: TGTGCCAGCTCACCACTAACGAAGACAGCTTCTGTCACTGAAGCTTTCTTT.

The chain has TRBV4-1 and TRBJ2-7; D may be TRBD2 (5 bases). The CDR3 contains 16 residues. Germline loops: CDR1 MGHRA, CDR2 YSYEKL. The germline V and J ends were trimmed by 0 bases and 0 bases, with 12 bases remaining between them. Written as DNA, the CDR3 is TGCGCCAGCAGCCAAGAACCTAGCTGGGGCTCCTACGAGCAGTACTTC. It is translated as CASSQEPSWGSYEQYF.

This clone was observed a single time. Written as DNA, the CDR3 is TGCAGCGTATTGGCAGGGATCTCTGGGGCCAACGTCCTGACTTTC. Translation: CSVLAGISGANVLTF. The genes are TRBV29-1 and TRBJ2-6; a weak D match, TRBD1 (5 bases). In germline, CDR1 is SQVTM, CDR2 ANQGSEA. The CDR3 runs to 15 residues. The V end was cut by 6 bases, the J end by 0 bases, with 12 bases between.

This clone was counted between two and nine times. CDR3 in amino acids: CASKDREGQPQHF. For the CDR3, the DNA is TGTGCCAGTAAGGACAGGGAAGGCCAGCCCCAGCATTTT. The V and J genes are TRBV19 and TRBJ1-5, with 8 bases fitting TRBD1. The CDR3 spans 13 residues. Trimming at V came to 7 bases and at J to 7 bases, leaving 6 bases not matched to a gene. The germline V gene encodes CDR1 LNHDA and CDR2 SQIVND (reference sequence). Together with reference TRBV19 and TRBJ1-5, the CDR3 gives the full variable domain: DGGITQSPKYLFRKEGQNVTLSCEQNLNHDAMYWYRQDPGQGLRLIYYSQIVNDFQKGDIAEGYSVSREKKESFPLTVTSAQKNPTAFYLCASKDREGQPQHFGDGTRLSIL.

This chain uses TRBV5-5 with TRBJ2-7; D might be TRBD2 (6 bases). V gave up 2 bases and J gave up 2 bases, with 11 bases separating them. Germline CDR1 is SGHKS and CDR2 is YYEKEE (reference sequence). CDR3 length equals 14 residues. CDR3: CASSFSWGAYEQYF. The CDR3 nucleotides read TGTGCCAGCAGCTTTAGTTGGGGGGCCTACGAGCAGTACTTC.

This chain joins TRBV5-6 and TRBJ2-7, with unresolved D. V was shortened by 0 bases and J by 3 bases, with 10 bases between the two germline ends. Germline-derived CDR1 and CDR2 are SGHDT and YYEEEE. The CDR3 contains 14 residues. The CDR3 spells CASSLGDSFYEQYF. Written as DNA, the CDR3 is TGTGCCAGCAGCTTGGGCGATAGTTTCTACGAGCAGTACTTC.

The chain joins TRBV9 to TRBJ1-5; D is uncertain. V lost 0 bases to trimming and J lost 3 bases, with 4 bases between them. Germline V gene lookup returns CDR1 SGDLS and CDR2 YYNGEE. The CDR3 totals 13 residues. CDR3 region: CASSVGDNQPQHF. Here the CDR3 DNA reads TGTGCCAGCAGCGTAGGCGACAATCAGCCCCAGCATTTT.

The chain recombines TRBV6-5 with TRBJ1-1; the D is unclear. The CDR3 sequence is 15 residues long. Looked up from germline, CDR1 is MNHEY and CDR2 is SVGAGI. V was cut by 2 bases and J by 6 bases, with 16 bases left in between. This CDR3 reads CASSYTLFTHAEAFF. CDR3 nucleotides: TGTGCCAGCAGTTACACATTGTTTACCCACGCTGAAGCTTTCTTT.

The CDR3 loop is CATQSSRGYNEQFF. The DNA of the CDR3 is TGTGCCACCCAGTCATCGAGAGGCTACAATGAGCAGTTCTTC. The genes are TRBV27 and TRBJ2-1; D is ambiguous. Germline CDR1 and CDR2: MNHEY and SMNVEV (reference sequence). Trimming took off 10 bases at V and 3 bases at J, with 16 bases between the two ends. The CDR3 extends over 14 amino acids.

Notes on this clone: Different DNA sequences within this sample yield the same CDR3. The rearrangement joins TRBV10-2 to TRBJ1-2; the D is unclear. The CDR3 runs 16 residues. The ends were cut back, 3 bases at V and 5 bases at J, with 19 bases in the middle. The germline CDR1 and CDR2 sequences are WSHSY and SAAADI. The CDR3 DNA reads as TGCGCCAGCAGTGACTCAGGACTGCCCGACCCGTATGGCTACACCTTC. It yields the protein CASSDSGLPDPYGYTF.

This clone was counted a few times. V is TRBV27 and J is TRBJ1-5; D perhaps matches TRBD1 (5 bases). Germline lookup yields CDR1 MNHEY and CDR2 SMNVEV (reference sequence). Trimming pared 8 bases from V and 1 base from J, leaving 15 bases between. The CDR3 spans 15 residues. Here the CDR3 reads CASRLGVGSNQPQHF. The CDR3 bases are TGTGCCAGCCGTCTAGGGGTTGGGAGCAATCAGCCCCAGCATTTT.

This clone showed up just once. This rearrangement joins TRBV6-5 to TRBJ2-7; 9 bases map to TRBD1. This CDR3 comprises 15 residues. Germline-derived CDR1 and CDR2 are MNHEY and SVGAGI. The junction had 11 bases not matched to a gene; V was cut back by 6 bases and J by 5 bases. CDR3 in amino acids: CASRNYNRGRDEQYF. The DNA for the CDR3 is TGTGCCAGCAGGAACTACAACAGGGGGCGGGACGAGCAGTACTTC.